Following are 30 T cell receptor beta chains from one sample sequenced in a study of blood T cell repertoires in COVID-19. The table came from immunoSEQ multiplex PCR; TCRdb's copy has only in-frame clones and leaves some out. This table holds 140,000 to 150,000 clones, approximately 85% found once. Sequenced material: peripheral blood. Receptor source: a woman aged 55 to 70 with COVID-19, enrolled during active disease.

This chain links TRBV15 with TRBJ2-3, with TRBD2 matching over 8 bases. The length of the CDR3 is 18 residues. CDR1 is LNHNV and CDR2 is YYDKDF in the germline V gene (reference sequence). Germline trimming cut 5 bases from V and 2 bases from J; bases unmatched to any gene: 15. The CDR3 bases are TGTGCCACCAGCTCGACTTCGGGACTAGGCCTCCTCACAGATACGCAGTATTTT. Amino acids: CATSSTSGLGLLTDTQYF. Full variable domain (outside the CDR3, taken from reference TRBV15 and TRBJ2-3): DAMVIQNPRYQVTQFGKPVTLSCSQTLNHNVMYWYQQKSSQAPKLLFHYYDKDFNNEADTPDNFQSRRPNTSFCFLDIRSPGLGDTAMYLCATSSTSGLGLLTDTQYFGPGTRLTVL.

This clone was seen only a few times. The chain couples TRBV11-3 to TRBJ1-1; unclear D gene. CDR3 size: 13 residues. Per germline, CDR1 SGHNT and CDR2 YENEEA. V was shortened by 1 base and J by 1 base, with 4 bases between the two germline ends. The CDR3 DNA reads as TGTGCCAGCAGCTTAGGCGGGAACACTGAAGCTTTCTTT. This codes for CASSLGGNTEAFF.

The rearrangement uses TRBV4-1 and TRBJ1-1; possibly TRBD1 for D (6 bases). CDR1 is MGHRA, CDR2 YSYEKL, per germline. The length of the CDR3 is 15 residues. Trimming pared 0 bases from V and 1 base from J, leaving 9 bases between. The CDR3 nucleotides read TGCGCCAGCAGCCAAGACAGGGGACCGAACACTGAAGCTTTCTTT. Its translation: CASSQDRGPNTEAFF.

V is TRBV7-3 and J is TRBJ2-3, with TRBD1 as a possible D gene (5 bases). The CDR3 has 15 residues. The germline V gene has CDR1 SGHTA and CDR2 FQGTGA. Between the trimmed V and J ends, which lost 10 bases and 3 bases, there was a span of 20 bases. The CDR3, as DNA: TGTGCCACTCAGAAGGCAGGGAAAACGACAGATACGCAGTATTTT. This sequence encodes CATQKAGKTTDTQYF.

The CDR3 DNA reads TGTGCCAGCGGAGCACGGGACAGCGAAACCTACGAGCAGTACTTC. Translating gives CASGARDSETYEQYF. The V call is TRBV19, the J call TRBJ2-7; the match to TRBD1 covers 7 bases. The CDR3 consists of 15 residues. CDR1 is LNHDA and CDR2 is SQIVND in the germline V gene (reference sequence). V shed 9 bases, J shed 2 bases, and the junction held 13 bases outside the gene matches.

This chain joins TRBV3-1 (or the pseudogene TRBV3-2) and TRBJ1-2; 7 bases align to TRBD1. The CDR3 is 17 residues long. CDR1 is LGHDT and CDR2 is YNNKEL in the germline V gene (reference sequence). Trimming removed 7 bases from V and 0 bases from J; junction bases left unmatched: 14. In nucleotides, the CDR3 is TGTGCCAGCAATACACACGGACAGGTAAGGACTAACTATGGCTACACCTTC. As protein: CASNTHGQVRTNYGYTF.

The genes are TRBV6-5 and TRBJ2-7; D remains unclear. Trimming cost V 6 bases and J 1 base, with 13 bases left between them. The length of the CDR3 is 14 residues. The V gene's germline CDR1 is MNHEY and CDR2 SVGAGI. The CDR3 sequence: CASSFGGLSYEQYF. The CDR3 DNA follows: TGTGCCAGCAGCTTTGGCGGTCTTTCCTACGAGCAGTACTTC.

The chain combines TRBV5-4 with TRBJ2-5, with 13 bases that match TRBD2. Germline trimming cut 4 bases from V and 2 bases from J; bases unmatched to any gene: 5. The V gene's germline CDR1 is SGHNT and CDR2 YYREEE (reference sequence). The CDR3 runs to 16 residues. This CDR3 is CASSTGTSGAQETQYF. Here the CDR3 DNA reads TGTGCCAGCAGCACTGGGACTAGCGGGGCGCAAGAGACCCAGTACTTC.

CDR3 sequence reads: CASSLSIQDTEAFF. The CDR3 nucleotides are TGTGCCAGCAGTTTATCTATCCAGGACACTGAAGCTTTCTTT. This chain uses TRBV27 with TRBJ1-1; D gene unclear. V lost 0 bases and J 3 bases, leaving 8 bases between the germline ends. CDR3 length: 14 amino acids. The germline gives CDR1 MNHEY, CDR2 SMNVEV (reference sequence).

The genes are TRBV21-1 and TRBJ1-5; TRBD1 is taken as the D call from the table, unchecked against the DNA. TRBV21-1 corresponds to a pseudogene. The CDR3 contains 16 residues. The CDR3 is CASSPCSRTVYQPQHF. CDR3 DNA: TGTGCCAGCAGCCCGTGTAGTAGGACAGTATATCAGCCCCAGCATTTT.

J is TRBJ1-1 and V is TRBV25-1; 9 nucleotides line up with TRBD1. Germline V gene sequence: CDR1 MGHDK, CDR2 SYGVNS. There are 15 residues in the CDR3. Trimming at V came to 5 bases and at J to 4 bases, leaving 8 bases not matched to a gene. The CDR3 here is CASSKNRGLSTEAFF. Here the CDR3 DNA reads TGTGCCAGCAGTAAAAACAGGGGGCTGAGCACTGAAGCTTTCTTT.

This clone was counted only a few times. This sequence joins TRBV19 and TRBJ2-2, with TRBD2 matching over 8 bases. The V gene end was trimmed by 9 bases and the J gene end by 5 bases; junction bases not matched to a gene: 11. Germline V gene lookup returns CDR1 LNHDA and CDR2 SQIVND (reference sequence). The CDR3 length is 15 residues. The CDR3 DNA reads TGTGCCAGCACCCCGGGGGGGGATCGAACCGGGGAGCTGTTTTTT. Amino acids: CASTPGGDRTGELFF.

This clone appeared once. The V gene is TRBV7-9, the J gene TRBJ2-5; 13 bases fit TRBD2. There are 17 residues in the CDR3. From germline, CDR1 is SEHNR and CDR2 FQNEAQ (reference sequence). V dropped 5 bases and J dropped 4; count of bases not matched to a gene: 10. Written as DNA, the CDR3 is TGTGCCAGCAGCCCCGGGACTAGCGGGACCCGGCGAGAGACCCAGTACTTC. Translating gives CASSPGTSGTRRETQYF. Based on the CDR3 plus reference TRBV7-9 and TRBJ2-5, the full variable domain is DTGVSQNPRHKITKRGQNVTFRCDPISEHNRLYWYRQTLGQGPEFLTYFQNEAQLEKSRLLSDRFSAERPKGSFSTLEIQRTEQGDSAMYLCASSPGTSGTRRETQYFGPGTRLLVL.

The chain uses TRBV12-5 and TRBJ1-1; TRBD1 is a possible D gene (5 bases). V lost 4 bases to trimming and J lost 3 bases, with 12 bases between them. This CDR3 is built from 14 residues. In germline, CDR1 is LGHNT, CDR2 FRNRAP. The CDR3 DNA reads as TGTGCTAGTGGTTGGGGGGATGAAGACACTGAAGCTTTCTTT. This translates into CASGWGDEDTEAFF. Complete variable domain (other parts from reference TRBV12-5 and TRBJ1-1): DARVTQTPRHKVTEMGQEVTMRCQPILGHNTVFWYRQTMMQGLELLAYFRNRAPLDDSGMPKDRFSAEMPDATLATLKIQPSEPRDSAVYFCASGWGDEDTEAFFGQGTRLTVV.

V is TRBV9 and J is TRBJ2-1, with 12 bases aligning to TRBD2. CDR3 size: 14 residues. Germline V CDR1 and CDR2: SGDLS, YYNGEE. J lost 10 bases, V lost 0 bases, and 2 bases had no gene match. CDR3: CASSVVGLAGEQFF. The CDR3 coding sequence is TGTGCCAGCAGCGTAGTCGGACTAGCGGGGGAGCAGTTCTTC.

This CDR3 reads CASRGHPGQGVGNEQFF. The CDR3 DNA follows: TGTGCCAGCAGAGGACACCCGGGACAGGGCGTAGGGAATGAGCAGTTCTTC. The chain recombines TRBV3-1 (or the pseudogene TRBV3-2) with TRBJ2-1; 9 nucleotides align to TRBD1. This CDR3 contains 17 residues. The germline V gene encodes CDR1 LGHDT and CDR2 YNNKEL (reference sequence). V lost 6 bases to trimming and J lost 7 bases; unmatched junction nucleotides: 16.

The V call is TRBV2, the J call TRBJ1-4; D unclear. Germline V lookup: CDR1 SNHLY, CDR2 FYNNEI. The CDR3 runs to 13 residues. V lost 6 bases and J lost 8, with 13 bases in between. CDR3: CASRSGMWEKLFF. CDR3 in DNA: TGTGCCAGCAGGTCGGGGATGTGGGAAAAACTGTTTTTT. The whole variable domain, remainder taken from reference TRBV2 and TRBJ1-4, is EPEVTQTPSHQVTQMGQEVILRCVPISNHLYFYWYRQILGQKVEFLVSFYNNEISEKSEIFDDQFSVERPDGSNFTLKIRSTKLEDSAMYFCASRSGMWEKLFFGSGTQLSVL.

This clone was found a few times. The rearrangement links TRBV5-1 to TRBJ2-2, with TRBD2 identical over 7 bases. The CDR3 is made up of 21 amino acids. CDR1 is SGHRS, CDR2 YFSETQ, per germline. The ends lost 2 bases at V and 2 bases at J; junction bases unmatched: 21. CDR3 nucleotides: TGCGCCAGCAGCTTCTCCGGCCTGCCTATTGGGGGAGGGATAAACACCGGGGAGCTGTTTTTT. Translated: CASSFSGLPIGGGINTGELFF.

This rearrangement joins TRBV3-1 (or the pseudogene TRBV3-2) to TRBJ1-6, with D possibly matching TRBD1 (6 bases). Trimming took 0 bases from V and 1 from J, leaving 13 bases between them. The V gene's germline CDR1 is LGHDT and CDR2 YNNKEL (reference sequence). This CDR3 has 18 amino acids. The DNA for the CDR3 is TGTGCCAGCAGCCAAGATCTAGGCAGGGGATCCTATAATTCACCCCTCCACTTT. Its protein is CASSQDLGRGSYNSPLHF.

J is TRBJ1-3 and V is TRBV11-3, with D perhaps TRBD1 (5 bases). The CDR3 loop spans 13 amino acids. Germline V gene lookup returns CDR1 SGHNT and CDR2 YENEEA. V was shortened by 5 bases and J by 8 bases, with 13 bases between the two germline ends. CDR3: CASSLNPGDTIYF. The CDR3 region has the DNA TGTGCCAGCAGCCTAAACCCGGGGGACACCATATATTTT.

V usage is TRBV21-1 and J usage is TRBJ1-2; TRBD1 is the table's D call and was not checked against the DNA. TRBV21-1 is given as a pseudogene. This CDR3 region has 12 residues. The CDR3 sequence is CASSAGQSGYTF. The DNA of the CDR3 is TGTGCCAGCAGCGCTGGACAGAGCGGCTACACCTTC.

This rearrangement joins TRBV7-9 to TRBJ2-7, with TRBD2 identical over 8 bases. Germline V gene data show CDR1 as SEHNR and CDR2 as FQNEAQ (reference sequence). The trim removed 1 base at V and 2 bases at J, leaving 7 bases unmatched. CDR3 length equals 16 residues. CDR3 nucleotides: TGTGCCAGCAGCTTAGGGCTGCGGGGGGAAGCCTACGAGCAGTACTTC. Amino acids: CASSLGLRGEAYEQYF.

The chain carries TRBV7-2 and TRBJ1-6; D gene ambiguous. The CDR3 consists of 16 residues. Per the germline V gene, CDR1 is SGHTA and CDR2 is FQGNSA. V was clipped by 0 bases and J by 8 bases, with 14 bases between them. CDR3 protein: CASSLAASLGDSPLHF. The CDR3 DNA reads TGTGCCAGCAGCTTAGCAGCCTCTCTGGGCGATTCACCCCTCCACTTT.

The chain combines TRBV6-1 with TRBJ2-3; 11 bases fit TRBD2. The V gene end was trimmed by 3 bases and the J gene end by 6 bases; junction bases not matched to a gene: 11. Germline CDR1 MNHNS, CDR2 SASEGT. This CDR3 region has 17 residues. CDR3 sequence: CASSDRLAGPTTDTQYF. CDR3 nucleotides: TGTGCCAGCAGTGATAGACTAGCGGGGCCTACAACTGATACGCAGTATTTT.

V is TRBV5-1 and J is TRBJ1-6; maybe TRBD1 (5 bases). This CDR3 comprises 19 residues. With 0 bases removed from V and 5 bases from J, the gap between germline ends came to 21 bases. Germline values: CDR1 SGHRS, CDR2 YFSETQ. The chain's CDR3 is CASSLAREGRQRNNSPLHF. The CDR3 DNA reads TGCGCCAGCAGCTTGGCCCGGGAGGGGCGACAGCGGAATAATTCACCCCTCCACTTT.

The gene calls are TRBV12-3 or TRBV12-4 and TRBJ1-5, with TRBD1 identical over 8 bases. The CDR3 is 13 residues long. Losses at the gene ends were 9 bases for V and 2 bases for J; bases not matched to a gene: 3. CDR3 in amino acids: CASQGQGNQPQHF. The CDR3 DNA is TGTGCCAGTCAGGGACAGGGCAATCAGCCCCAGCATTTT.

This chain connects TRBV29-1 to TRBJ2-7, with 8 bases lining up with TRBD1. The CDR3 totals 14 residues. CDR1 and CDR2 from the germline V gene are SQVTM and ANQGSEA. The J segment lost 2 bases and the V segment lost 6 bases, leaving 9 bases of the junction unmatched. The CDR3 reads CSVGRGQGAYEQYF. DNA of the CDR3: TGCAGCGTCGGTCGCGGACAGGGTGCCTACGAGCAGTACTTC.

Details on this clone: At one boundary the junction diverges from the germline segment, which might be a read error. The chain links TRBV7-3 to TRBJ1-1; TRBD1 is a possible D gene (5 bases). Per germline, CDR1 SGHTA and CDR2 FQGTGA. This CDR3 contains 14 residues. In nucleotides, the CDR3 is TGTGCCAGCAGCCTAACACGGGGGGTCACTGAAGCTTTCTTT. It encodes CASSLTRGVTEAFF.

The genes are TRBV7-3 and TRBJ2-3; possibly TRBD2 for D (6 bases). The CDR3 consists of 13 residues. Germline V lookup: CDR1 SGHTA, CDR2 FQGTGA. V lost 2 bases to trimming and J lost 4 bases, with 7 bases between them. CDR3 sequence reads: CASSLAGPDTQYF. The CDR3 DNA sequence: TGTGCCAGCAGCTTAGCGGGGCCAGATACGCAGTATTTT. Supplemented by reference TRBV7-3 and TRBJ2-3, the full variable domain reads GAGVSQTPSNKVTEKGKYVELRCDPISGHTALYWYRQSLGQGPEFLIYFQGTGAADDSGLPNDRFFAVRPEGSVSTLKIQRTERGDSAVYLCASSLAGPDTQYFGPGTRLTVL.

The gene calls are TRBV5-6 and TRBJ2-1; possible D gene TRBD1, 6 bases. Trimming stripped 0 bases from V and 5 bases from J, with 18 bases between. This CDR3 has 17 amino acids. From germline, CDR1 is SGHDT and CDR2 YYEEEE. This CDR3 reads CASSLVEGVRAHNEQFF. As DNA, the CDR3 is TGTGCCAGCAGCTTGGTAGAGGGGGTTCGGGCACACAATGAGCAGTTCTTC.